The 19 T cell receptor beta chains below come from one sample, sequenced in a study of control samples from healthy donors and cancer patients. Assay: immunoSEQ multiplex PCR; the TCRdb copy retains only in-frame clones and omits some. Counted here are roughly 200,000 clones, about 93% occurring once; the ten biggest clones make up over 1.1%. What was sequenced was blood. These receptors originate from a man aged 18 to 29 in good health.

The J gene is TRBJ2-1, the V gene TRBV6-4, with 13 bases aligning to TRBD2. Per the germline V gene, CDR1 is MRHNA and CDR2 is SNTAGT. Trimming took 5 bases from V and 10 from J; bases not matched to a gene: 8. The CDR3 is 15 residues long. Written as DNA, the CDR3 is TGTGCCAGCAGTAAGGAACTAGCGGGGGGGTACGAGCAGTTCTTC. Translating gives CASSKELAGGYEQFF.

The chain has TRBV27 and TRBJ2-2; possibly TRBD2 for D (7 bases). Trimming took 6 bases from V and 0 from J, leaving 11 bases between them. Germline CDR1 MNHEY, CDR2 SMNVEV (reference sequence). This CDR3 contains 15 residues. The CDR3 coding sequence is TGTGCCAGCAGGTGGGGGGGCGCGAACACCGGGGAGCTGTTTTTT. Protein sequence: CASRWGGANTGELFF.

The gene calls are TRBV5-1 and TRBJ2-3; no definite D call. Trimming left V 1 base short and J 2 bases short, with 5 bases between. The CDR3 is 13 residues long. From germline, CDR1 is SGHRS and CDR2 YFSETQ. The CDR3 nucleotides are TGCGCCAGCAGCTTGCCAGACACAGATACGCAGTATTTT. As protein: CASSLPDTDTQYF.

The gene calls are TRBV10-3 and TRBJ1-3; D call uncertain. The CDR3 has 16 amino acids. CDR1 is ENHRY, CDR2 SYGVKD, per germline. The ends were cut back, 2 bases at V and 2 bases at J, with 13 bases in the middle. The CDR3 DNA sequence: TGTGCCATCAGTGAGGAGGGCGGTGCAGCTGGAAACACCATATATTTT. This codes for CAISEEGGAAGNTIYF.

The J gene is TRBJ1-1, the V gene TRBV10-3; 7 nucleotides agree with TRBD1. V gave up 3 bases and J gave up 0 bases; unmatched junction bases: 7. Germline-derived CDR1 and CDR2 are ENHRY and SYGVKD. The CDR3 totals 16 residues. CDR3 region: CAISDPGQTLNTEAFF. CDR3 DNA: TGTGCCATCAGTGATCCGGGACAGACATTGAACACTGAAGCTTTCTTT.

As concerns this clone: The conserved phenylalanine or tryptophan is not found at the CDR3 terminus, so this likely reflects a read error. It is unclear where the CDR3 begins or ends on the DNA, so no DNA is shown, and the CDR3 is as TCRdb lists it. V is TRBV7-8 and J is TRBJ1-1. Germline lookup yields CDR1 SGHVS and CDR2 FQNEAQ. 9 amino acids form the CDR3, both terminal residues included. The CDR3 loop reads CASSPSEAK.

The chain couples TRBV19 to TRBJ1-5; 7 positions match TRBD1. This CDR3 contains 16 residues. CDR1 is LNHDA and CDR2 is SQIVND in the germline V gene (reference sequence). V shed 0 bases and J 3 bases; nucleotides not matched to a gene: 5. The DNA of the CDR3 is TGTGCCAGTAGTATAGAGGAAGGGACAGTCAATCAGCCCCAGCATTTT. Amino acid sequence: CASSIEEGTVNQPQHF.

This chain uses TRBV29-1 with TRBJ2-1; D is unresolved. Trimming pared 7 bases from V and 4 bases from J, leaving 8 bases between. The CDR3 totals 11 residues. Germline CDR1 and CDR2: SQVTM and ANQGSEA. This CDR3 reads CSGRIYNEQFF. The CDR3 coding sequence is TGCAGCGGGCGGATATACAATGAGCAGTTCTTC.

The chain combines TRBV19 with TRBJ2-3, with TRBD2 identical over 14 bases. The V gene end was trimmed by 11 bases and the J gene end by 4 bases; junction bases not matched to a gene: 20. The CDR3 runs 19 residues. Germline loops: CDR1 LNHDA, CDR2 SQIVND (reference sequence). As DNA, the CDR3 is TGTGCCCTCCCTTCGAGACTAGCGGGGGGGCCGGGTGTGGCAGATACGCAGTATTTT. Its translation is CALPSRLAGGPGVADTQYF.

The V call is TRBV9, the J call TRBJ1-2; TRBD1 matches at 7 bases. This CDR3 has 14 amino acids. In germline, CDR1 is SGDLS, CDR2 YYNGEE. The V segment lost 8 bases and the J segment 3 bases; nucleotides outside the gene matches: 10. DNA for the CDR3: TGTGCCAGTAACAGGGGCCGACCTGACTATGGCTACACCTTC. Residues: CASNRGRPDYGYTF. Looking up the rest from reference TRBV9 and TRBJ1-2 gives the full variable domain: DSGVTQTPKHLITATGQRVTLRCSPRSGDLSVYWYQQSLDQGLQFLIQYYNGEERAKGNILERFSAQQFPDLHSELNLSSLELGDSALYFCASNRGRPDYGYTFGSGTRLTVV.

This clone is a singleton in its sample. The chain couples TRBV4-2 to TRBJ1-1; 8 nucleotides line up with TRBD1. Per the germline V gene, CDR1 is LGHNA and CDR2 is YNFKEQ. CDR3 length: 20 amino acids. With V trimmed by 0 bases and J by 3 bases, 18 bases remained unmatched. CDR3 region: CASSQDSHGAGGGWDTEAFF. CDR3 sequence (DNA): TGTGCCAGCAGCCAAGATTCTCATGGCGCAGGGGGCGGGTGGGACACTGAAGCTTTCTTT.

The chain joins TRBV7-8 to TRBJ1-3; D might be TRBD1 (6 bases). Trimming took 4 bases from V and 4 from J, leaving 11 bases between them. The CDR3 loop spans 14 amino acids. The germline CDR1 and CDR2 sequences are SGHVS and FQNEAQ. The CDR3: CASSSQGPGNTIYF. The CDR3 nucleotides are TGTGCCAGCAGCTCTCAGGGGCCCGGAAACACCATATATTTT.

This clone was picked up one time. CDR3 DNA: TGTGCCAGCAGACCCGGGACTAGCGGGGAGGCAGATACGCAGTATTTT. Translation: CASRPGTSGEADTQYF. The rearrangement links TRBV3-1 (or the pseudogene TRBV3-2) to TRBJ2-3, with 13 positions matching TRBD2. The CDR3 spans 16 residues. Trimming at V came to 6 bases and at J to 4 bases, leaving 7 bases not matched to a gene. The germline gives CDR1 LGHDT, CDR2 YNNKEL (reference sequence).

The chain recombines TRBV5-1 with TRBJ2-7; D unresolved. Germline V lookup: CDR1 SGHRS, CDR2 YFSETQ. V was shortened by 0 bases and J by 3 bases, with 13 bases between the two germline ends. The CDR3 totals 15 residues. This chain's CDR3 is CASSLVFGDFYEQYF. In DNA, the CDR3 is TGCGCCAGCAGCTTGGTATTTGGGGATTTCTACGAGCAGTACTTC.

In its sample, this clone was seen once. The CDR3: CASSLGRLAGPPVHIQYF. CDR3 coding DNA: TGTGCCAGCAGCTTAGGTCGGCTAGCGGGGCCCCCCGTACACATTCAGTACTTC. This rearrangement joins TRBV7-9 to TRBJ2-4; the match to TRBD2 covers 9 bases. Germline V gene lookup returns CDR1 SEHNR and CDR2 FQNEAQ (reference sequence). CDR3 length: 18 residues. Trimming at V came to 1 base and at J to 8 bases, leaving 15 bases not matched to a gene.

The CDR3 DNA reads TGTGCCAGCAGCAAGGGGCTTCAGCCCCAGCATTTT. This gives the protein CASSKGLQPQHF. The chain combines TRBV3-1 (or the pseudogene TRBV3-2) with TRBJ1-5, with TRBD1 as a possible D gene (5 bases). The germline V and J ends were trimmed by 5 bases and 6 bases, with 8 bases remaining between them. This CDR3 has 12 amino acids. Germline loops: CDR1 LGHDT, CDR2 YNNKEL (reference sequence).

The CDR3 sequence is CASRAWDNSYEQYF. CDR3 in DNA: TGTGCCAGCAGGGCCTGGGACAACTCCTACGAGCAGTACTTC. V usage is TRBV6-5 and J usage is TRBJ2-7; perhaps TRBD1 as D (6 bases). Germline values: CDR1 MNHEY, CDR2 SVGAGI. Trimming took 6 bases from V and 0 from J, leaving 12 bases between them. CDR3 length equals 14 residues.

This clone appeared a single time. The chain has TRBV6-6 and TRBJ1-5; unclear D gene. Germline CDR1 MNHNY, CDR2 SVGAGI (reference sequence). The CDR3 totals 15 residues. Trimming removed 1 base at V and 0 bases at J, with 7 bases between. As DNA, the CDR3 is TGTGCCAGCAGTTACTACGGGGATAGCAATCAGCCCCAGCATTTT. Protein: CASSYYGDSNQPQHF.

This clone was picked up a small number of times. J is TRBJ1-6 and V is TRBV6-5, with D hard to call. The CDR3 has 14 residues. With 8 bases removed from V and 9 bases from J, the gap between germline ends came to 17 bases. CDR1 is MNHEY and CDR2 is SVGAGI in the germline V gene. The CDR3 nucleotides read TGTGCCAGCTTTTCCTTGGGGTGGGGTTCACCCCTCCACTTT. Protein product: CASFSLGWGSPLHF.